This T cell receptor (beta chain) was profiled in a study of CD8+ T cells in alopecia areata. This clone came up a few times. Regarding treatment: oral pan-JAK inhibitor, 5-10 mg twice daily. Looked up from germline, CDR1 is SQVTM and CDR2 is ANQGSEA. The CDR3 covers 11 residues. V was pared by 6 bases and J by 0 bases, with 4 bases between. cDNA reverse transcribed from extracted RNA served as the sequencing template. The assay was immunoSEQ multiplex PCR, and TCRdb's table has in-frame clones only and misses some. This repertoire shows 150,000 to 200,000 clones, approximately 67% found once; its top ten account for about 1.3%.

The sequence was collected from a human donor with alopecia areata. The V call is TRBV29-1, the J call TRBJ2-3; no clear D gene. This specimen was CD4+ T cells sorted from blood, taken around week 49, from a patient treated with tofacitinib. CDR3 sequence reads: CSVGSTDTQYF. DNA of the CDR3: TGCAGCGTAGGAAGCACAGATACGCAGTATTTT.